Following are 5 T cell receptor beta chains from one sample sequenced in a study of human T cells and chemical hapten exposure (TCRdb year 2021). What the time point label conveys for this sample: patch test 2, 6 weeks after DPC sensitization. Read against the paper, the sample's treatment or condition label means: therapeutic diphenylcyclopropenone sensitization with weekly scalp DPC. The receptor library was made with RACE. Sequenced using a NextSeq 500. TCRdb handled the public reads itself, with Q25 trimming in fastp and clone calling in MiXCR, and kept productive beta chains. All rows with the same CDR3 protein become a single entry with the most common DNA and genes. This sample gives 25,000 to 30,000 distinct CDR3 sequences in total; 8% to 9.5% of them show up just once. Roughly 7% of the sample is in the top ten clones. This material consisted of whole blood, taken in connection with sensitization to the hapten diphenylcyclopropenone (DPC). These receptor sequences come from a man in his thirties or forties with alopecia areata. Some clones in this sample may be carry-over from other donors' samples.

The chain carries TRBV10-2 and TRBJ1-1; TRBD1 matches at 8 bases. Germline values: CDR1 WSHSY, CDR2 SAAADI. V shed 4 bases, J shed 5 bases, and the junction held 6 bases outside the gene matches. This CDR3 is built from 14 residues. In DNA, the CDR3 is TGCGCCAGCAGTGCTCTGACAGGGGAAACTGAAGCTTTCTTT. As protein: CASSALTGETEAFF.

This clonotype was picked up many times. J is TRBJ1-2 and V is TRBV29-1; TRBD1 matches at 9 bases. Germline loops: CDR1 SQVTM, CDR2 ANQGSEA. J gave up 5 bases and V 7 bases, and 5 bases lay outside the gene matches. The CDR3 contains 12 residues. The CDR3 DNA reads as TGCAGCGCCGTACAGGGGGCATATGGCTACACCTTC. This encodes CSAVQGAYGYTF.

The J gene is TRBJ1-1, the V gene TRBV27; no clear D gene. Trimming left V 2 bases short and J 1 base short, with 14 bases between. Germline assignment: CDR1 MNHEY and CDR2 SMNVEV (reference sequence). The CDR3 sequence is 16 residues long. CDR3 nucleotides: TGTGCCAGCAGTTTAAATAGGATGCCGACGAACACTGAAGCTTTCTTT. Translating gives CASSLNRMPTNTEAFF.

By its share, this clonotype is medium-sized. The gene calls are TRBV18 and TRBJ1-1; D is unresolved. The CDR3 has 12 residues. CDR1 and CDR2 from the germline V gene are KGHSH and LQKENI. V lost 3 bases and J lost 1, with 3 bases in between. CDR3 in DNA: TGTGCCAGCTCACCGGGGAACACTGAAGCTTTCTTT. As protein: CASSPGNTEAFF.

This clonotype was observed a few times. This chain links TRBV2 with TRBJ2-1; D ambiguous. Deletions cut 2 bases from V and 7 bases from J, with 6 bases between. The CDR3 extends over 12 amino acids. Germline CDR1 is SNHLY and CDR2 is FYNNEI. The chain's CDR3 is CASSETGNEQFF. CDR3 nucleotides: TGTGCCAGCAGTGAAACCGGAAATGAGCAGTTCTTC. Variable domain in full (rest from reference TRBV2 and TRBJ2-1): EPEVTQTPSHQVTQMGQEVILRCVPISNHLYFYWYRQILGQKVEFLVSFYNNEISEKSEIFDDQFSVERPDGSNFTLKIRSTKLEDSAMYFCASSETGNEQFFGPGTRLTVL.